This T cell receptor (beta chain) was found in a study of shared clonotypes between healthy human individuals. The naive CD8 population came from CD45RO-negative cells selected for CCR7, without terminally differentiated effector memory CD45RA+ cells. Donation came from healthy HIV-negative adults that had no recent acute infections or vaccinations. The CDR3 runs 15 residues. V lost 4 bases and J lost 5, with 19 bases in between. Germline CDR1 SGHDT, CDR2 YYEEEE. 200 ng DNA, 25,000 to 35,000 T cell genomes, went into each sorted-subset replicate PCR. Profiled with immunoSEQ multiplex PCR; TCRdb holds only in-frame clones, not every one. Altogether 1.5 million to 2.5 million clones are present, about 95% being singletons, with the ten largest covering more than 0.95%.

The V gene is TRBV5-6, the J gene TRBJ2-7; tentatively, D is TRBD1 (5 bases). Sequencing used naive CD8+ T cells sorted from blood. The origin of this receptor is a man younger than 35 in good health. The chain's CDR3 is CASSGARWGSHEQYF. The CDR3 nucleotides read TGTGCCAGCAGCGGGGCTAGGTGGGGTTCACACGAGCAGTACTTC.